The 3 T cell receptor beta chains presented below share a single source sample, sequenced in a study of CD4 T cells in relation to SARS-CoV-2 and coronaviruses. The unexposed donors gave CD4+ T cells in about 2011-2018, prior to COVID-19. CD4+ T cells were isolated from the cells after around eleven days of culture. Their recognized antigens are unknown. Sequencing used immunoSEQ multiplex PCR; TCRdb keeps in-frame clones, though not all of them. The sample has roughly 30,000 clones; less than 85% are singletons. What was sequenced was CD4+ T cells from PBMCs, cultured in vitro. The receptors shown here come from a human donor in good health.

The V call is TRBV2, the J call TRBJ1-2; D remains ambiguous. Trimming pared 3 bases from V and 8 bases from J, leaving 10 bases between. Germline CDR1 is SNHLY and CDR2 is FYNNEI. This CDR3 comprises 12 residues. The CDR3 sequence: CASSDYSEGYTF. In nucleotides, the CDR3 is TGTGCCAGCAGTGATTACTCCGAAGGCTACACCTTC.

This chain joins TRBV5-1 and TRBJ2-2; weak D call: TRBD1 (6 bases). This CDR3 has 14 residues. The V and J ends lost 4 bases and 3 bases respectively, with 10 bases between them. Germline CDR1 is SGHRS and CDR2 is YFSETQ. The CDR3 DNA is TGCGCCAGCAGCCAACGGACAGACACCGGGGAGCTGTTTTTT. It encodes CASSQRTDTGELFF.

This clone was observed a handful of times. The V gene is TRBV3-1 (or the pseudogene TRBV3-2), the J gene TRBJ1-5; TRBD1 is a possible D gene (5 bases). CDR1 is LGHDT, CDR2 YNNKEL, per germline (reference sequence). The CDR3 totals 14 residues. The V end lost 2 bases, the J end lost 4 bases, and 9 bases lay between the germline ends. CDR3 in DNA: TGTGCCAGCAGCCAAAACGGGGCGAATCAGCCCCAGCATTTT. This encodes CASSQNGANQPQHF.